The clone carrying this T cell receptor (beta chain) showed up just a few times. Its antigen remains unknown. The source of the sample is a study of blood T cells in healthy people across ages. Study-wide results and limits: More naive CD4+ cells and higher diversity were found in long-lived than in aged donors. Conclusively comparing naive with antigen-experienced cells was impossible with unsorted PBMCs.

CDR1 SGHRS and CDR2 YFSETQ come from the germline V gene. V was pared by 7 bases and J by 3 bases, with 6 bases of the junction left unmatched. The CDR3 loop spans 14 amino acids. PCR was performed a second time for about 7 to 12 cycles using a sample-barcoded 5' primer and a J-beta primer mix. Each of the cDNA molecules was tagged by a template-switch adaptor with 12 random nucleotides. TCRdb reanalysed the 5' RACE reads using MiXCR and keeps one entry per CDR3 protein. The table has 600,000 or so distinct CDR3 sequences, more than 20% seen once. V usage is TRBV5-1 and J usage is TRBJ1-1; TRBD1 aligns across 10 bases. The sequence derives from a man between 70 and 80 years old in good health. Sequencing was performed on blood. CDR3 nucleotide sequence: TGCGCCAGCTTCCCGGACAGGGGGGACACTGAAGCTTTCTTT. Its protein is CASFPDRGDTEAFF.